The T cell receptor (beta chain) described here comes from a study of beta chain features in type 1 diabetes. The study, taken as a whole, reports: VDJ junctions from type 1 diabetes patients carried fewer insertions and larger deletions. All four CD4+ subsets from Type 1 diabetes patients carried moderately but significantly shorter TCRB CDR3s.

Details on this clone: Its target is not known.

This CDR3 has 14 residues. V dropped 2 bases and J dropped 5 bases, with 15 bases sitting between them. CDR1 GTSNPN and CDR2 SVGIG come from the germline V gene (reference sequence). Investigators reverse transcribed all isolated RNA, so they sequenced expressed TCRB transcripts. Measured with immunoSEQ multiplex PCR; TCRdb has only the in-frame clones, and not every one. Here the sample spans about 260,000 clones, around 68% being singletons. Sample: naive CD4+ T cells from blood. The chain joins TRBV30 to TRBJ2-5; the D is unclear. This receptor was identified in a young man in good health. The CDR3 DNA is TGTGCCTGGAGTAAGTTAACCCCCCCGGAGACCCAGTACTTC. Translating gives CAWSKLTPPETQYF.